This T cell receptor beta chain stems from a study of brain T cells in children with intractable seizures. Study-wide points: Pre- and post-surgery blood differed in depth, so pre-surgery absences may be undersampling. HCMV serostatus was not known, and viral specificity came from CDR3 similarity only.

TCRdb's copy holds only in-frame clones and misses some; the assay was immunoSEQ multiplex PCR. The sample has approximately 110,000 clones, roughly 94% seen once. A note on this clone: Its antigen is unidentified.

The germline V gene encodes CDR1 LNHDA and CDR2 SQIVND (reference sequence). With 4 bases removed from V and 4 bases from J, the gap between germline ends came to 19 bases. This CDR3 comprises 16 residues. The source is a boy under two years old with hemimegalencephaly and intractable seizures. Sequencing was performed on peripheral blood, taken at surgery. The chain recombines TRBV19 with TRBJ1-1, with D unclear. The CDR3 sequence is CASSTLPAGGGTEAFF. The CDR3 DNA reads as TGTGCCAGTAGTACCCTCCCAGCGGGAGGCGGCACTGAAGCTTTCTTT.